The next 27 T cell receptor beta chains were all read from a single sample in a study of shared clonotypes between healthy human individuals (dated by TCRdb to the early 2020s). The receptor library was made with the immunoSEQ multiplex PCR assay. Imported from immuneACCESS, the table was reduced by TCRdb to in-frame sequences with V and J called. These copies leave out some clones; in studies compared against another copy, an unresolved V gene accounts for under half, and the cause of the remainder is not known. The sample table lists under 1,100,000 clones, around 82% of them with a count of one. Of the sample, around 0.6% is held by the ten largest clones. Sequenced sample: memory CD4+ T cells from PBMCs. The cell subset or site label, as the study defines it: CD45RA-negative fraction. Every receptor here comes from a man in his late teens or twenties in good health. Some clones in this sample may be carry-over from other donors' samples.

The genes are TRBV19 and TRBJ2-7; 9 bases line up with TRBD1. This CDR3 region has 15 residues. The germline gives CDR1 LNHDA, CDR2 SQIVND (reference sequence). The J segment lost 3 bases and the V segment lost 3 bases, leaving 6 bases of the junction unmatched. The CDR3 nucleotides read TGTGCCAGTAGTATCACCGGGACAGGGCGCTACGAGCAGTACTTC. Protein product: CASSITGTGRYEQYF.

The V gene is TRBV28, the J gene TRBJ1-6, with TRBD1 matching over 7 bases. This CDR3 is built from 15 residues. The J segment lost 4 bases and the V segment lost 6 bases, leaving 6 bases of the junction unmatched. Per the germline V gene, CDR1 is MDHEN and CDR2 is SYDVKM. The CDR3 sequence: CASSRQGDYNSPLHF. In DNA, the CDR3 is TGTGCCAGCAGCCGACAGGGAGATTATAATTCACCCCTCCACTTT.

The genes are TRBV7-2 and TRBJ1-5, with D tentatively TRBD1 (6 bases). Germline V gives CDR1 SGHTA, CDR2 FQGNSA. Trimming stripped 5 bases from V and 6 bases from J, with 14 bases between. CDR3 length: 14 amino acids. CDR3 DNA sequence: TGTGCCAGCAGCCTCCGGGACACTGGTCAGCCCCAGCATTTT. Translating it yields CASSLRDTGQPQHF.

CDR3 DNA sequence: TGTGCCAGTAGTAAGACGTCACGGGGAGCCGGGATGAGCTTGGAGTACTTC. It encodes CASSKTSRGAGMSLEYF. The chain recombines TRBV19 with TRBJ2-7, with D maybe TRBD2 (5 bases). The CDR3 runs to 17 residues. Per the germline V gene, CDR1 is LNHDA and CDR2 is SQIVND (reference sequence). V shed 4 bases and J shed 11 bases, with 30 bases lying between them.

This clone was found once. Written as DNA, the CDR3 is TGTGCCAGCAGTCACCCGGAGCCCCAGCATTTT. Protein: CASSHPEPQHF. The chain carries TRBV6-1 and TRBJ1-5; D is undetermined. CDR1 is MNHNS, CDR2 SASEGT, per germline. With 5 bases removed from V and 8 bases from J, the gap between germline ends came to 7 bases. The CDR3 loop spans 11 amino acids.

The chain uses TRBV7-2 and TRBJ2-6, with unresolved D. CDR3 length: 14 amino acids. Germline lookup yields CDR1 SGHTA and CDR2 FQGNSA. Trimming cost V 3 bases and J 0 bases, with 3 bases left between them. Written as DNA, the CDR3 is TGTGCCAGCAGCTTGATCTCTGGGGCCAACGTCCTGACTTTC. It is translated as CASSLISGANVLTF.

The CDR3 reads CAISEYPVSGGRADEQFF. The DNA for the CDR3 is TGTGCCATCAGTGAGTACCCAGTTTCTGGCGGGAGGGCCGATGAGCAGTTCTTC. The rearrangement uses TRBV10-3 and TRBJ2-1; 9 bases match TRBD2. Trimming removed 1 base from V and 8 bases from J; junction bases left unmatched: 15. The CDR3 runs 18 residues. CDR1 and CDR2 from the germline V gene are ENHRY and SYGVKD.

About this clone: Different DNA sequences within this sample yield the same CDR3. This chain connects TRBV5-6 to TRBJ2-7, with a possible D match to TRBD2 (6 bases). Trimming cost V 2 bases and J 0 bases, with 9 bases left between them. The V gene's germline CDR1 is SGHDT and CDR2 YYEEEE. The CDR3 spans 14 residues. The CDR3 region is CASSLAGSSYEQYF. The CDR3 DNA follows: TGTGCCAGCAGCTTAGCGGGTAGCTCCTACGAGCAGTACTTC.

This CDR3 reads CAISHGLAGALAGANVLTF. The DNA for the CDR3 is TGTGCCATCAGTCACGGACTAGCGGGAGCTCTCGCTGGGGCCAACGTCCTGACTTTC. The V gene is TRBV10-3, the J gene TRBJ2-6; the match to TRBD2 covers 13 bases. J was trimmed by 2 bases and V by 5 bases; bases with no gene match: 9. CDR1 and CDR2 from the germline V gene are ENHRY and SYGVKD. The CDR3 spans 19 residues.

This chain links TRBV5-1 with TRBJ2-7; a weak D match, TRBD2 (7 bases). This CDR3 spans 17 amino acids. CDR1 is SGHRS and CDR2 is YFSETQ in the germline V gene. V gave up 3 bases and J gave up 6 bases, with 25 bases separating them. The CDR3 is CASSSKLQGTREREQYF. As DNA, the CDR3 is TGCGCCAGCAGCTCAAAACTACAGGGAACGCGGGAGCGCGAGCAGTACTTC.

This clone occurred once. The chain employs TRBV25-1 and TRBJ1-4; possible D gene TRBD1, 6 bases. Germline CDR1 is MGHDK and CDR2 is SYGVNS. V gave up 6 bases and J gave up 0 bases, with 20 bases separating them. This CDR3 has 18 amino acids. The CDR3 coding sequence is TGTGCCAGCAGCCCTATTACCTACAGGGCAGCAACTAATGAAAAACTGTTTTTT. As protein: CASSPITYRAATNEKLFF.

The V and J genes are TRBV5-6 and TRBJ1-1; D not resolved. Trimming removed 4 bases from V and 1 base from J, with 8 bases in between. The CDR3 runs to 13 residues. CDR1 and CDR2 from the germline V gene are SGHDT and YYEEEE. The CDR3 protein is CASSDLQNTEAFF. The CDR3 DNA sequence: TGTGCCAGCAGCGATCTTCAGAACACTGAAGCTTTCTTT.

The chain carries TRBV19 and TRBJ2-1; 7 positions match TRBD1. V was pared by 6 bases and J by 0 bases, with 5 bases of the junction left unmatched. This CDR3 spans 15 amino acids. Germline loops: CDR1 LNHDA, CDR2 SQIVND (reference sequence). The CDR3 DNA follows: TGTGCCAGTAGGGCGACAGGGAGCTCCTACAATGAGCAGTTCTTC. This codes for CASRATGSSYNEQFF. Filled out from reference TRBV19 and TRBJ2-1, the complete variable domain reads DGGITQSPKYLFRKEGQNVTLSCEQNLNHDAMYWYRQDPGQGLRLIYYSQIVNDFQKGDIAEGYSVSREKKESFPLTVTSAQKNPTAFYLCASRATGSSYNEQFFGPGTRLTVL.

The chain combines TRBV5-8 with TRBJ2-3; TRBD1 agrees at 9 bases. J gave up 4 bases and V 1 base, and 10 bases lay outside the gene matches. The germline gives CDR1 SGHTS, CDR2 YDEGEE. The CDR3 sequence is 17 residues long. The CDR3 DNA reads as TGTGCCAGCAGCTTGCAACTCTCCGGGACAGGGCCAGATACGCAGTATTTT. Residues: CASSLQLSGTGPDTQYF.

This clone was seen a few times. The chain is built from TRBV7-9 and TRBJ1-2, with TRBD1 matching 10 bases. This CDR3 is built from 13 residues. J gave up 8 bases and V 5 bases, and 5 bases lay outside the gene matches. The germline V gene has CDR1 SEHNR and CDR2 FQNEAQ (reference sequence). The CDR3 nucleotides read TGTGCCAGCAGCCTCGACAGGGGGCAAGGCTACACCTTC. Its protein is CASSLDRGQGYTF.

The DNA for the CDR3 is TGTGCCAGCACCCCTGACCCTGACAGGGCCTATGGCTACACCTTC. Amino acids: CASTPDPDRAYGYTF. This chain links TRBV5-6 with TRBJ1-2; 7 positions match TRBD1. Germline assignment: CDR1 SGHDT and CDR2 YYEEEE. This CDR3 contains 15 residues. Trimming cost V 6 bases and J 4 bases; bases outside gene matches: 12.

The gene calls are TRBV29-1 and TRBJ2-1, with D possibly matching TRBD1 (6 bases). Trimming stripped 3 bases from V and 6 bases from J, with 12 bases between. The CDR3 spans 13 residues. Germline loops: CDR1 SQVTM, CDR2 ANQGSEA. The CDR3 nucleotides read TGCAGCGTTGAGCGGACAGAGTTCAATGAGCAGTTCTTC. As protein: CSVERTEFNEQFF.

The chain couples TRBV6-1 to TRBJ2-7, with 9 bases that match TRBD2. The ends lost 8 bases at V and 6 bases at J; junction bases unmatched: 11. The CDR3 is 14 amino acids. CDR1 is MNHNS and CDR2 is SASEGT in the germline V gene. The CDR3 loop is CASGSGTSSLEQYF. CDR3 nucleotides: TGTGCCAGCGGATCCGGGACTAGCTCTCTCGAGCAGTACTTC.

The rearrangement uses TRBV11-2 and TRBJ1-1; D not certain. The V and J ends lost 2 bases and 5 bases respectively, with 15 bases between them. CDR1 SGHAT and CDR2 FQNNGV come from the germline V gene. This CDR3 contains 15 residues. The CDR3 DNA sequence: TGTGCCAGCAGCTTAATGCGGGCTATGGGAACTGAAGCTTTCTTT. Protein product: CASSLMRAMGTEAFF.

The chain recombines TRBV10-3 with TRBJ1-5, with 9 bases aligning to TRBD1. In germline, CDR1 is ENHRY, CDR2 SYGVKD. The length of the CDR3 is 17 residues. Losses at the gene ends were 10 bases for V and 7 bases for J; bases not matched to a gene: 20. The CDR3, as DNA: TGTGCCACCAACCCGGGACAGGGTTCGTCTGGTTCGCAGCCCCAGCATTTT. It translates to CATNPGQGSSGSQPQHF.

Points on this clone: Other DNA sequences in the same sample also yield this CDR3. The V gene is TRBV10-3, the J gene TRBJ1-3; 7 bases map to TRBD1. CDR3 length equals 14 residues. V lost 6 bases, J lost 2 bases, and 4 bases stayed unmatched. Germline V lookup: CDR1 ENHRY, CDR2 SYGVKD. CDR3 sequence: CAIRTGDAGNTIYF. CDR3 in DNA: TGTGCCATCAGAACAGGGGATGCTGGAAACACCATATATTTT.

The chain couples TRBV2 to TRBJ1-2; D gene unclear. This CDR3 comprises 16 residues. Germline CDR1 is SNHLY and CDR2 is FYNNEI. Between the trimmed V and J ends, which lost 6 bases and 6 bases, there was a span of 23 bases. CDR3 sequence: CASSPLGSIASDGYTF. CDR3 in DNA: TGTGCCAGCAGCCCGCTGGGGTCCATCGCTTCCGATGGCTACACCTTC.

The chain is built from TRBV19 and TRBJ2-3; no clear D. Germline values: CDR1 LNHDA, CDR2 SQIVND (reference sequence). Trimming left V 4 bases short and J 5 bases short, with 13 bases between. The CDR3 has 14 amino acids. The CDR3 region is CASSSGSDEDTQYF. The CDR3 nucleotides read TGTGCCAGTAGTAGTGGGTCAGACGAAGATACGCAGTATTTT. The whole variable domain, remainder taken from reference TRBV19 and TRBJ2-3, is DGGITQSPKYLFRKEGQNVTLSCEQNLNHDAMYWYRQDPGQGLRLIYYSQIVNDFQKGDIAEGYSVSREKKESFPLTVTSAQKNPTAFYLCASSSGSDEDTQYFGPGTRLTVL.

In regard to this clone: It may be a read error: a sequence one base away is much more abundant. Other DNA sequences of this sample code for an identical CDR3. V usage is TRBV25-1 and J usage is TRBJ2-5; D ambiguous. Deletions cut 2 bases from V and 5 bases from J, with 3 bases between. Germline V lookup: CDR1 MGHDK, CDR2 SYGVNS. CDR3 size: 11 residues. The CDR3 region has the DNA TGTGCCAGCAGTGAAGTCGAGACCCAGTACTTC. Protein: CASSEVETQYF.

The V and J genes are TRBV2 and TRBJ1-3, with TRBD1 identical over 8 bases. CDR1 and CDR2 from the germline V gene are SNHLY and FYNNEI. There are 15 residues in the CDR3. The V segment lost 6 bases and the J segment 0 bases; nucleotides outside the gene matches: 4. As DNA, the CDR3 is TGTGCCAGCAGAGGACAGGGCCTCTCTGGAAACACCATATATTTT. Protein product: CASRGQGLSGNTIYF.

V usage is TRBV2 and J usage is TRBJ1-1; D is possibly TRBD1 (5 bases). CDR1 is SNHLY and CDR2 is FYNNEI in the germline V gene. There are 14 residues in the CDR3. V shed 6 bases and J shed 0 bases, with 11 bases lying between them. The CDR3 loop reads CASRGESLNTEAFF. The CDR3 bases are TGTGCCAGCAGGGGGGAGTCTTTGAACACTGAAGCTTTCTTT.

V is TRBV4-1 and J is TRBJ2-2; a possible D gene is TRBD2 (5 bases). This CDR3 region has 14 residues. Trimming left V 1 base short and J 7 bases short, with 10 bases between. Germline CDR1 is MGHRA and CDR2 is YSYEKL. The CDR3: CASSQGESRGELFF. The CDR3 DNA reads as TGCGCCAGCAGCCAAGGGGAGTCCCGCGGGGAGCTGTTTTTT.